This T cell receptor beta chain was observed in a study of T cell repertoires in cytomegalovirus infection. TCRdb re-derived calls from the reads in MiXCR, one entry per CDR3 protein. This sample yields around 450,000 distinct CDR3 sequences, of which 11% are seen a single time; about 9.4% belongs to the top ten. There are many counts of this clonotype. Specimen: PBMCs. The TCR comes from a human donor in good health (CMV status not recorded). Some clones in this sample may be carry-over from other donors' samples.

CDR3 DNA: TGTGCCACCAGCAGAGGGATGCGGGGGAGTTTGTCAGATACGCAGTATTTT. As protein: CATSRGMRGSLSDTQYF. This chain joins TRBV15 and TRBJ2-3; TRBD2 matches 7 bases. The CDR3 covers 17 residues. Looked up from germline, CDR1 is LNHNV and CDR2 is YYDKDF (reference sequence). With V trimmed by 1 base and J by 4 bases, 11 bases remained unmatched.